Following are 24 T cell receptor beta chains from one sample sequenced in a study of shared clonotypes between healthy human individuals. Only in-frame clones appear in the TCRdb table, and some are missing; sequencing was by immunoSEQ multiplex PCR. The profile shows about 1 million clones, around four fifths of them singletons. Input material: memory CD4+ T cells sorted from blood. Stated subset: CD45RA-negative fraction. These TCRs come from a man in his late teens or twenties in good health.

The chain recombines TRBV6-6 with TRBJ2-7; 8 bases agree with TRBD1. This CDR3 comprises 15 residues. V lost 7 bases, J lost 1 base, and 9 bases stayed unmatched. CDR1 MNHNY and CDR2 SVGAGI come from the germline V gene (reference sequence). The CDR3 DNA reads as TGTGCCAGCACCTTCGACAGGGGCGTTTCCTACGAGCAGTACTTC. It specifies CASTFDRGVSYEQYF.

J is TRBJ2-2 and V is TRBV7-2; a weak D match, TRBD2 (6 bases). Germline V gene data show CDR1 as SGHTA and CDR2 as FQGNSA. The V and J ends lost 5 bases and 1 base respectively, with 11 bases between them. The CDR3 totals 15 residues. The CDR3 DNA sequence: TGTGCCAGCAGCCCCCTAGCGTGGAACACCGGGGAGCTGTTTTTT. This sequence encodes CASSPLAWNTGELFF.

The rearrangement links TRBV28 to TRBJ1-1; D remains ambiguous. Germline CDR1 is MDHEN and CDR2 is SYDVKM. This CDR3 is built from 14 residues. Trimming pared 5 bases from V and 0 bases from J, leaving 10 bases between. Here the CDR3 DNA reads TGTGCCAGCAGTCTAATGGGTATGAACACTGAAGCTTTCTTT. Protein: CASSLMGMNTEAFF.

A remark on this clone: This CDR3 is also generated by other DNA sequences in the sample. The chain combines TRBV7-2 with TRBJ2-2; no firm D call. The CDR3 is 13 residues long. Germline V gives CDR1 SGHTA, CDR2 FQGNSA. With 3 bases removed from V and 1 base from J, the gap between germline ends came to 3 bases. In DNA, the CDR3 is TGTGCCAGCAGCTTCCGGAACACCGGGGAGCTGTTTTTT. This encodes CASSFRNTGELFF.

The chain joins TRBV6-1 to TRBJ2-7, with 7 bases identical to TRBD1. CDR1 MNHNS and CDR2 SASEGT come from the germline V gene. The CDR3 extends over 14 amino acids. V lost 6 bases to trimming and J lost 4 bases; unmatched junction nucleotides: 9. CDR3 DNA: TGTGCCAGCAGAGTTGACAGGGCTACATACGAGCAGTACTTC. Protein product: CASRVDRATYEQYF.

This clone appeared a single time. The chain is built from TRBV7-3 and TRBJ2-3; the match to TRBD2 covers 16 bases. CDR3 length: 16 amino acids. Germline CDR1 and CDR2: SGHTA and FQGTGA. Trimming took 5 bases from V and 8 from J; bases not matched to a gene: 7. DNA for the CDR3: TGTGCCAGCAGCCCCGGGACTAGCGGGGGGGCCGGTACGCAGTATTTT. Amino acids: CASSPGTSGGAGTQYF.

The genes are TRBV30 and TRBJ1-1; TRBD1 aligns across 8 bases. The germline V gene encodes CDR1 GTSNPN and CDR2 SVGIG (reference sequence). The CDR3 sequence is 11 residues long. This chain's CDR3 is CISYGQGLAFF. CDR3 sequence (DNA): TGTATTTCGTATGGACAGGGCCTGGCTTTCTTT.

A word on this clone: This CDR3 is also generated by other DNA sequences in the sample. The chain recombines TRBV29-1 with TRBJ2-3; D is ambiguous. The length of the CDR3 is 12 residues. Germline-derived CDR1 and CDR2 are SQVTM and ANQGSEA. V was shortened by 1 base and J by 4 bases, with 6 bases between the two germline ends. This CDR3 is CSVEGVADTQYF. The CDR3 DNA reads as TGCAGCGTTGAAGGGGTGGCAGATACGCAGTATTTT.

This clone appeared a single time. A much larger clone is a single base away; this may be a read error. The rearrangement uses TRBV2 and TRBJ1-2, with D tentatively TRBD1 (6 bases). The germline gives CDR1 SNHLY, CDR2 FYNNEI. The CDR3 is made up of 12 amino acids. Trimming took off 5 bases at V and 5 bases at J, with 9 bases between the two ends. The CDR3 spells CASSSTGYGYTF. Written as DNA, the CDR3 is TGTGCCAGCAGTTCTACAGGGTATGGCTACACCTTC.

The chain recombines TRBV7-9 with TRBJ2-1; TRBD2 matches 10 bases. Germline V lookup: CDR1 SEHNR, CDR2 FQNEAQ (reference sequence). The junction had 17 bases not matched to a gene; V was cut back by 5 bases and J by 4 bases. The CDR3 is 19 residues long. Here the CDR3 reads CASSRPPLLVAGGYNEQFF. The CDR3, as DNA: TGTGCCAGCAGCAGACCCCCGCTCCTGGTAGCGGGGGGATACAATGAGCAGTTCTTC.

In the case of this clone: At one end the junction does not follow the germline gene, possibly because of a read error. The chain couples TRBV6-1 to TRBJ1-2, with 9 bases matching TRBD1. CDR1 MNHNS and CDR2 SASEGT come from the germline V gene. CDR3 length equals 15 residues. CDR3 in DNA: TGTGCCAGCAGGGAAGGGACAGGGAACAACTATGGCTACACCTTC. Protein: CASREGTGNNYGYTF.

The chain recombines TRBV20-1 with TRBJ2-1, with a possible D match to TRBD1 (6 bases). The CDR3 is made up of 11 amino acids. V shed 6 bases and J shed 5 bases, with 8 bases lying between them. Germline V CDR1 and CDR2: DFQATT, SNEGSKA (reference sequence). This chain's CDR3 is CSARQDNEQFF. The CDR3, as DNA: TGCAGTGCGAGACAGGACAATGAGCAGTTCTTC.

This clone was picked up a small number of times. V and J are TRBV9 and TRBJ1-4, with D unresolved. Germline V gene lookup returns CDR1 SGDLS and CDR2 YYNGEE. V lost 4 bases and J 6 bases, leaving 19 bases between the germline ends. The CDR3 spans 16 residues. The DNA of the CDR3 is TGTGCCAGCAGCCTAAGACCGGACTCGGACCATGAAAAACTGTTTTTT. Amino acids: CASSLRPDSDHEKLFF.

The rearrangement joins TRBV5-6 to TRBJ1-3, with a weak D call TRBD1 (5 bases). Germline V CDR1 and CDR2: SGHDT, YYEEEE. This CDR3 region has 14 residues. Trimming took 6 bases from V and 5 from J, leaving 15 bases between them. CDR3 bases: TGTGCCAGCACTGAGGTCGGACAACGAAACACCATATATTTT. It specifies CASTEVGQRNTIYF.

The rearrangement joins TRBV5-4 to TRBJ2-7; D possibly uses TRBD1 or TRBD2 (5 bases each). The CDR3 totals 13 residues. Germline V gene lookup returns CDR1 SGHNT and CDR2 YYREEE (reference sequence). V gave up 4 bases and J gave up 0 bases, with 8 bases separating them. The CDR3 loop reads CASSTGGSYEQYF. The CDR3 nucleotides read TGTGCCAGCAGCACTGGGGGCTCCTACGAGCAGTACTTC.

This chain links TRBV29-1 with TRBJ2-3, with TRBD2 matching 10 bases. The junction had 7 bases not matched to a gene; V was cut back by 7 bases and J by 0 bases. Per germline, CDR1 SQVTM and CDR2 ANQGSEA. The CDR3 extends over 15 amino acids. CDR3 residues: CSAGLAEFSTDTQYF. The CDR3 DNA follows: TGCAGCGCTGGACTAGCGGAGTTTAGCACAGATACGCAGTATTTT.

The rearrangement uses TRBV6-6 and TRBJ1-2; D is unresolved. Trimming took off 5 bases at V and 8 bases at J, with 12 bases between the two ends. Germline V gene data show CDR1 as MNHNY and CDR2 as SVGAGI (reference sequence). The CDR3 loop spans 12 amino acids. In nucleotides, the CDR3 is TGTGCCAGCAGTACGGAGATTGGGGGCTACACCTTC. Translated, it gives CASSTEIGGYTF.

The V gene is TRBV5-1, the J gene TRBJ1-4; possibly TRBD1 for D (6 bases). The CDR3 runs to 15 residues. V gave up 6 bases and J gave up 3 bases, with 15 bases separating them. Looked up from germline, CDR1 is SGHRS and CDR2 is YFSETQ. Here the CDR3 DNA reads TGCGCCAGCAAGGCGGGGGCAGGAGCTAATGAAAAACTGTTTTTT. Amino acids: CASKAGAGANEKLFF.

The chain joins TRBV19 to TRBJ2-2; no clear D. This CDR3 comprises 14 residues. V lost 3 bases and J 3 bases, leaving 8 bases between the germline ends. Per germline, CDR1 LNHDA and CDR2 SQIVND (reference sequence). CDR3: CASSIDGYTGELFF. The CDR3 DNA sequence: TGTGCCAGTAGTATCGACGGTTACACCGGGGAGCTGTTTTTT.

V is TRBV30 and J is TRBJ1-1; the D gene is possibly TRBD1 (6 bases). This CDR3 is built from 11 residues. The germline V gene has CDR1 GTSNPN and CDR2 SVGIG (reference sequence). The V gene lost 4 bases and the J gene lost 3 bases, with 6 bases spanning the gap. The CDR3 DNA is TGTGCCTGGAAGGGGGACACTGAAGCTTTCTTT. This translates into CAWKGDTEAFF.

This chain joins TRBV7-2 and TRBJ2-5; no firm D call. V was shortened by 5 bases and J by 7 bases, with 17 bases between the two germline ends. CDR1 is SGHTA, CDR2 FQGNSA, per germline. The CDR3 sequence is 14 residues long. The CDR3 DNA is TGTGCCAGCAGCCACGTTATCAAAATGGGGACCCAGTACTTC. Translated: CASSHVIKMGTQYF.

This chain links TRBV9 with TRBJ2-7, with D unresolved. The V gene's germline CDR1 is SGDLS and CDR2 YYNGEE. V was clipped by 1 base and J by 3 bases, with 11 bases between them. The length of the CDR3 is 14 residues. Here the CDR3 DNA reads TGTGCCAGCAGCGTATCGCCAGTGAGCTACGAGCAGTACTTC. Its protein is CASSVSPVSYEQYF.

This chain links TRBV7-9 with TRBJ1-1; no clear D gene. This CDR3 has 16 residues. In germline, CDR1 is SEHNR, CDR2 FQNEAQ (reference sequence). The V end was cut by 1 base, the J end by 1 base, with 13 bases between. As DNA, the CDR3 is TGTGCCAGCAGCTTAGGTTCGCTGGGATCGAACACTGAAGCTTTCTTT. Amino acid sequence: CASSLGSLGSNTEAFF.

The chain employs TRBV9 and TRBJ2-7; D perhaps matches TRBD2 (5 bases). The CDR3 runs to 15 residues. From germline, CDR1 is SGDLS and CDR2 YYNGEE. V dropped 0 bases and J dropped 7 bases, with 17 bases sitting between them. CDR3 nucleotides: TGTGCCAGCAGCGTAGGTCCGGAGGCTTTAGGTGAGCAGTACTTC. Translating it yields CASSVGPEALGEQYF.